This T cell receptor (beta chain) came from a study of identical twins (dated by TCRdb to the mid-2010s). Looking at the study overall: To test whether fetal clonotypes persist, the study used deep sequencing on TCR alpha and beta repertoires from monozygotic twins, unrelated adults of various ages, and cord blood. To rule out contamination, the twin experiments were replicated at different times with different library preparation protocols.

Broader findings and caveats from the paper: Conclusions relied on cross-sectional statistical analysis, since the same donors could not be followed over many years. Excess twin sharing in beta out-of-frame sequences was weaker because fewer shared sequences lowered the signal-to-noise ratio. In monozygotic twins, out-of-frame TCR alpha sharing was systematically underestimated by recombination models, although the models agreed with sharing between unrelated individuals. Abundant cord blood beta clonotypes carried fewer insertions; young adult naive repertoires showed a weaker similar trend, while memory repertoires showed none. Out-of-frame TCR alpha sequences shared between twins showed an excess of low generation-probability sequences compared with coincidental sharing between unrelated individuals. Zero-insertion analyses could be partly confounded by invariant T cells such as MAIT and iNKT, although diverse VJ usage argued against such confounding for most clonotypes.

Spanning cysteine to phenylalanine, the CDR3 consists of 19 amino acids. Left in the record is the CDR3 DNA by itself, 57 bases read in frame from the first base. At the junction V is shortened by 1 base and J by 0 bases; bases outside the gene matches: 8. The germline V gene sets CDR1 to MGHRA and CDR2 to YSYEKL. Library preparation used 5' RACE. The sample was run on an Illumina HiSeq 2000. Template switching added a universal primer binding site, and the final cDNA carried a unique molecular identifier that allowed TCR cDNA molecules to be counted accurately. First-strand cDNA for TCR alpha and beta chains was synthesized from specific primers in the conserved constant-segment region. To control for contamination, every cDNA library was double barcoded, receiving both a SMART-Mk sample barcode and Illumina barcodes. TruSeq adapter sequences, together with Illumina sample barcodes, were added in two successive PCR steps. The TCR alpha and beta cDNA libraries were sequenced on the Illumina HiSeq platform using custom primers. The published analysis was carried out like this. Raw reads were processed with MiGEC to extract unique molecular identifiers, and MiXCR was used to determine CDR3 positions. Recombination models were inferred per individual with the repgenHMM and IGoR tools using an EM algorithm. Shared clonotype analysis was performed with the tcR package in R, normalizing sharing by the product of cloneset sizes. To study raw recombination free of thymic and clonal selection effects, out-of-frame nonproductive sequences were analyzed. Through fastp at Q25 and MiXCR, TCRdb rebuilt clones from the public reads, retaining in-frame beta chains. Each entry is one CDR3 protein sequence, shown with its most common DNA and genes. The V and J calls reflect TCRdb's pipeline rather than the authors' work. This sample holds a few hundred thousand distinct CDR3 sequences; approximately 17% were observed only once. More than 10% of the sample goes to the ten largest clones.

All donors were healthy Caucasians. Three unrelated non-twin adults were also sequenced: a male aged 18 to 29, a male aged 50 to 60 and a female aged 50 to 60. Miltenyi CD45RO+ enrichment and human naive T-cell isolation kits were used to isolate memory (CD45RO+) and naive T cells from PBMC. A note on this clonotype: Its antigen is currently not known. No quality values exist for individual bases; no much larger clone is one base distant.

Here the chain combines TRBV4-1 and TRBJ2-6, and 8 junctional nucleotides match TRBD2. The sequencing sample was made of naive T cells sorted from blood. Read against the paper, the sample's cell subset or site label means: cells isolated with a human naive T-cell isolation kit. This TCR came from a man aged 45-65 years in good health. The sequence in DNA is TGCGCCAGCAGCCAAGCGTTATTAGCGGGAAGCTCTGGGGCCAACGTCCTGACTTTC. Its coded protein is CASSQALLAGSSGANVLTF.